A selection of T cell receptor beta chains follows, all from one sample in a study of blood T cell repertoires in COVID-19. Profiling relied on immunoSEQ multiplex PCR, and the TCRdb table lists in-frame clones only, not all of them. Seen here are some 150,000 clones, 75% to 90% observed once, and the top ten hold over 35%. Sequenced sample: peripheral blood. The receptors were sampled from a human donor in a cohort sampled during active COVID-19. Both conserved end residues are part of each CDR3. The D gene is left open where the match is weak.

V	D	J	CDR3	DNA
TRBV9	-	TRBJ1-2	CASSIREDYGYTF	TGTGCCAGCAGCATCCGGGAGGACTATGGCTACACCTTC
TRBV6-6	-	TRBJ1-1	CASRTGLMNTEAFF	TGTGCCAGCAGGACAGGATTAATGAACACTGAAGCTTTCTTT
TRBV7-6	TRBD1	TRBJ1-2	CASSLYRGYGYTF	TGTGCCAGCAGCTTATACAGGGGTTATGGCTACACCTTC
TRBV7-9	TRBD1	TRBJ2-5	CASSPTGGGETQYF	TGTGCCAGCAGCCCAACAGGGGGAGGAGAGACCCAGTACTTC
TRBV6-5	TRBD2	TRBJ2-1	CASTRSSGRNEQFF	TGTGCCAGCACGAGGTCTAGCGGGAGGAATGAGCAGTTCTTC
TRBV7-3	-	TRBJ2-1	CASSLSGAYNEQFF	TGTGCCAGCAGCCTTAGCGGTGCTTACAATGAGCAGTTCTTC
TRBV6-5	TRBD1	TRBJ2-7	CASSRRQGYEQYF	TGTGCCAGCAGTAGACGACAGGGTTACGAGCAGTACTTC
TRBV7-3	-	TRBJ2-3	CASSLSGDPTDTQYF	TGTGCCAGCAGCTTAAGCGGGGACCCCACAGATACGCAGTATTTT
TRBV7-2	TRBD1	TRBJ1-1	CASSLDRVNTEAFF	TGTGCCAGCAGCTTGGACAGGGTAAACACTGAAGCTTTCTTT
TRBV9	TRBD1	TRBJ2-7	CASSPIGTARSYEQYF	TGTGCCAGCAGCCCTATCGGGACAGCGAGATCCTACGAGCAGTACTTC
TRBV5-1	TRBD1	TRBJ2-1	CASSMTGGAWDEQFF	TGCGCCAGCAGCATGACAGGGGGCGCGTGGGATGAGCAGTTCTTC
TRBV12-5	TRBD2	TRBJ2-3	CASGTGLAMDTQYF	TGTGCTAGTGGCACGGGACTAGCGATGGATACGCAGTATTTT
TRBV6-6	TRBD2	TRBJ2-1	CASSSSASGFYNEQFF	TGTGCCAGCAGTTCCAGTGCTAGCGGGTTTTACAATGAGCAGTTCTTC
TRBV12-3/TRBV12-4	-	TRBJ1-1	CASSLFSAGAFF	TGTGCCAGCAGTTTATTTTCGGCGGGGGCTTTCTTT
TRBV24-1	-	TRBJ2-2	CATSTGITNTGELFF	TGTGCCACCAGCACAGGGATAACAAACACCGGGGAGCTGTTTTTT
TRBV5-4	-	TRBJ1-2	CASSPGLLANYGYTF	TGTGCCAGCAGCCCCGGACTATTAGCTAACTATGGCTACACCTTC
TRBV6-5	-	TRBJ1-4	CASSRDIATNEKLFF	TGTGCCAGCAGTCGGGACATTGCAACTAATGAAAAACTGTTTTTT
TRBV16	TRBD1	TRBJ1-5	CASSPGQYSNQPQHF	TGTGCCAGCAGCCCGGGACAGTATAGCAATCAGCCCCAGCATTTT